Each of the 5 T cell receptor beta chains below was sequenced from the same sample in a study of blood T cell repertoires in COVID-19. Assay: immunoSEQ multiplex PCR; the TCRdb copy retains only in-frame clones and omits some. The data show about 250,000 clones, about nine tenths seen once. Sequencing input: peripheral blood. The receptor set was obtained from a woman aged 55-70 years who had recovered from COVID-19.

The gene calls are TRBV5-8 and TRBJ2-1, with 12 bases lining up with TRBD2. V gave up 4 bases and J gave up 1 base; unmatched junction bases: 3. The CDR3 runs 16 residues. The germline V gene encodes CDR1 SGHTS and CDR2 YDEGEE. The CDR3 bases are TGTGCCAGCAGCACCGGACTAGCGGGGTCCTACAATGAGCAGTTCTTC. Its protein product is CASSTGLAGSYNEQFF.

The sample holds a few counts of this clone. The V and J genes are TRBV3-1 (or the pseudogene TRBV3-2) and TRBJ2-1; TRBD2 might be the D (7 bases). The V gene's germline CDR1 is LGHDT and CDR2 YNNKEL (reference sequence). V was clipped by 1 base and J by 8 bases, with 9 bases between them. The CDR3 runs to 13 residues. Written as DNA, the CDR3 is TGTGCCAGCAGCCAAGCCGGGGGGCATGAGCAGTTCTTC. It codes for CASSQAGGHEQFF.

The CDR3 DNA follows: TGTGCCAGCAGGAATAGCGGGGGGGCCCACAATGAGCAGTTCTTC. Translating gives CASRNSGGAHNEQFF. The V call is TRBV28, the J call TRBJ2-1; 11 nucleotides agree with TRBD2. Trimming took 6 bases from V and 5 from J; bases not matched to a gene: 6. CDR1 is MDHEN, CDR2 SYDVKM, per germline. The CDR3 has 15 amino acids. The full variable domain, with the rest looked up from reference TRBV28 and TRBJ2-1, is DVKVTQSSRYLVKRTGEKVFLECVQDMDHENMFWYRQDPGLGLRLIYFSYDVKMKEKGDIPEGYSVSREKKERFSLILESASTNQTSMYLCASRNSGGAHNEQFFGPGTRLTVL.

CDR3: CATSDPGPTRGYTF. The CDR3 DNA is TGTGCCACCAGTGACCCCGGGCCCACTAGGGGCTACACCTTC. V gene TRBV24-1 combines with J gene TRBJ1-2; D uncertain. Germline lookup yields CDR1 KGHDR and CDR2 SFDVKD. Trimming took 4 bases from V and 8 from J, leaving 16 bases between them. The CDR3 has 14 residues.

The chain has TRBV5-4 and TRBJ1-2; D not certain. Germline V gene lookup returns CDR1 SGHNT and CDR2 YYREEE (reference sequence). The CDR3 consists of 17 residues. The V and J ends lost 2 bases and 8 bases respectively, with 25 bases between them. The CDR3 nucleotides are TGTGCCAGCAGCTTCATAATTTTCGCCACGACGACACGGGGCTACACCTTC. Encoded protein: CASSFIIFATTTRGYTF.